The clone carrying this T cell receptor beta chain appeared a single time. The antigen remains unidentified. The sample belongs to a study of T cell repertoires in cytomegalovirus infection. Study as a whole: Well-studied HLA-B-restricted CMV epitopes were used in the study alongside recently identified HLA-C-restricted ones. Overall study results and limits: What dominated the ex vivo response were HLA-C-restricted CMV-specific TCR beta clonotypes.

TCRdb reanalysed the reads using MiXCR and keeps one entry per CDR3 protein. The sample yields around 360,000 distinct CDR3 sequences, about a third seen once. CDR1 and CDR2 (germline): LNHDA, SQIVND (reference sequence). The length of the CDR3 is 14 residues. Trimming pared 5 bases from V and 0 bases from J, leaving 10 bases between. The chain employs TRBV19 and TRBJ1-1; D remains ambiguous. This receptor was obtained from a human donor in good health (CMV status not recorded). Some clones in this sample may be carry-over from other donors' samples. Sample: cultured PBMCs, taken from culture after CMV antigen stimulation. DNA for the CDR3: TGTGCCAGTAGTGTGGCCAACCTGAACACTGAAGCTTTCTTT. Its protein product is CASSVANLNTEAFF. The whole variable domain, filled in from reference TRBV19 and TRBJ1-1, reads DGGITQSPKYLFRKEGQNVTLSCEQNLNHDAMYWYRQDPGQGLRLIYYSQIVNDFQKGDIAEGYSVSREKKESFPLTVTSAQKNPTAFYLCASSVANLNTEAFFGQGTRLTVV.